Given below is one T cell receptor beta chain in context. Its antigen is still unknown. This sample was included in a study of cytomegalovirus exposure and HLA in healthy donors. Findings and caveats of the study: DRB1 showed the most TCR associations and HLA-C the fewest in a later analysis, as rates varied by HLA locus. Both high specificity and high sensitivity reportedly marked the classifier's diagnosis of cytomegalovirus status.

The PCR contained 60 Vbeta and 13 Jbeta primers. TCRdb's table, derived via immunoSEQ multiplex PCR, lists solely in-frame clones and lacks some. The data contain about 100,000 clones, around 72% of them singletons. The CDR3 covers 14 residues. Trimming cost V 5 bases and J 3 bases, with 16 bases left between them. Germline V gene lookup returns CDR1 SQVTM and CDR2 ANQGSEA. The sequence was obtained from a man aged 40-49 years in good health and CMV-seronegative. The chain links TRBV29-1 to TRBJ1-2, with a possible D match to TRBD1 (6 bases). The sequencing input was PBMCs. The CDR3 DNA reads TGCAGCGTTATTGGCCAGGGGAGGGACTATGGCTACACCTTC. It yields the protein CSVIGQGRDYGYTF.